These T cell receptor beta chains were read from a single sample in a study of ipilimumab plus nivolumab after autologous stem cell transplantation. TCRdb's table, derived via immunoSEQ multiplex PCR, lists solely in-frame clones and lacks some. The repertoire holds 20,000 to 25,000 clones, with roughly four fifths as singletons. The sequencing used PBMCs, collected in a trial of ipilimumab plus nivolumab as post-transplant consolidation. Source of these receptors: a male donor with diffuse large B-cell lymphoma. Both conserved end residues are part of each CDR3. The D gene is left open where the match is weak. Clone size is given for some rows only: seen once, a few or many times, or a class if the clone is expanded.

>TRBJ2-7|-|-|TRBV12-5
TGTGCTAGTACTCAAGGAACAGTGATCTACGAGCAGTACTTC
CASTQGTVIYEQYF
>TRBJ2-2|-|-|TRBV30
TGTGCCTGGAGATTCGGCAGGGCCGGGGAGCTGTTTTTT
CAWRFGRAGELFF
>TRBJ2-1|-|-|TRBV19
TGTGCCAGTAGTATTTCTGAGCTGGATGAGCAGTTCTTC
CASSISELDEQFF
>TRBJ1-5|-|-|TRBV6-1
TGTGCCAGCAGCCCCCGCAGGGGCAATCAGCCCCAGCATTTT
CASSPRRGNQPQHF
>TRBJ2-2|-|-|TRBV30
TGTGCCTGGAGGGACTTCCTCGGGAACACCGGGGAGCTGTTTTTT
CAWRDFLGNTGELFF
>TRBJ2-7|TRBD2|-|TRBV11-3
TGTGCCAGCAGCTTAATCCTAGCGGGGGCCTACGAGCAGTACTTC
CASSLILAGAYEQYF
>TRBJ2-3|TRBD2|-|TRBV5-1
TGCGCCAGCAGGCAGCGGGAGTATCCAGATACGCAGTATTTT
CASRQREYPDTQYF
>TRBJ2-5|-|-|TRBV27
TGTGCCAGCAGTTCACAGGGTTCCGAGACCCGGTACTTC
CASSSQGSETRYF
>TRBJ2-2|TRBD1|once|TRBV7-2
TGTGCCAGCAGCCGACAGGGAATCGGAACCGGGGAGCTGTTTTTT
CASSRQGIGTGELFF
>TRBJ2-2|TRBD2|-|TRBV9
TGTGCCAGCAGCGTAGAGCTAGCGGGGGCCGCGAACACCGGGGAGCTGTTTTTT
CASSVELAGAANTGELFF
>TRBJ2-7|-|-|TRBV2
TGTGCCAGCAGAAACCCCAGGGGGGGCTACGAGCAGTACTTC
CASRNPRGGYEQYF
>TRBJ1-4|-|-|TRBV5-1
TGCGCCAGCAGCCCCGGACTCTCTGGGGAAAAACTGTTTTTT
CASSPGLSGEKLFF
>TRBJ2-3|-|-|TRBV6-4
TGTGCCAGCAGTGACCGCGGTATGCGGGGCGATACGCAGTATTTT
CASSDRGMRGDTQYF
>TRBJ2-1|TRBD2|-|TRBV7-8
TGTGCCAGCAGCTTAGGGTCCGGGGGGAGCTCCTACAATGAGCAGTTCTTC
CASSLGSGGSSYNEQFF
>TRBJ1-1|-|-|TRBV7-8
TGTGCCAGCAGCCCCACGGACATGCCCGTAAGAGGTGAAGCTTTCTTT
CASSPTDMPVRGEAFF
>TRBJ2-2|-|-|TRBV6-1
TGTGCCAGCAGTGAAGCGCTAACGGGGGGCGCGAACACCGGGGAGCTGTTTTTT
CASSEALTGGANTGELFF
>TRBJ2-7|-|-|TRBV11-2
TGTGCCAGCCAGCTTGGGGGGCAGGGGGCCTACGAGCAGTACTTC
CASQLGGQGAYEQYF
>TRBJ1-4|TRBD1|-|TRBV19
TGTGCCAGTAGCTCCGGGACAGGGAATGAAAAACTGTTTTTT
CASSSGTGNEKLFF
>TRBJ1-1|-|once|TRBV10-3
TGTGCCATCAGTGAAGCAGACACTGAAGCTTTCTTT
CAISEADTEAFF
>TRBJ2-1|-|-|TRBV30
TGTGCCTGGAGTGCAGCGGTCCGGGGGAATGAGCAGTTCTTC
CAWSAAVRGNEQFF
>TRBJ1-2|TRBD1|once|TRBV9
TGTGCCAGCAGCGCGACAGGGGGCGCCGGTGGCTACACCTTC
CASSATGGAGGYTF
>TRBJ1-6|TRBD1|once|TRBV4-2
TGTGCCAGCAGCCAACGCCCCCGACAGGGTCTAAGGGGCTCCTATAATTCACCCCTCCACTTT
CASSQRPRQGLRGSYNSPLHF
>TRBJ2-1|-|few|TRBV14
TGTGCCAGCGGAAGATTGGGGCCTATAAATGAGCAGTTCTTC
CASGRLGPINEQFF
>TRBJ1-4|TRBD1|-|TRBV29-1
TGCAGCGGGACGACAGGGGCGGGTAGTGAAAAACTGTTTTTT
CSGTTGAGSEKLFF
>TRBJ1-1|-|few|TRBV4-2
TGTGCCAGCAGCCATACCGGGACTATGAACACTGAAGCTTTCTTT
CASSHTGTMNTEAFF
>TRBJ1-3|-|few|TRBV7-9
TGTGCCAGCAGCTTAGATGCGCCGGACACCATATATTTT
CASSLDAPDTIYF
>TRBJ2-5|TRBD2|-|TRBV7-2
TGTGCCAGCAGCCCCCCCCAGGCTAGCGGGAGCCAGGGAGAGACCCAGTACTTC
CASSPPQASGSQGETQYF
>TRBJ1-2|-|-|TRBV11-1
TGTGCCAGCAGCTTAGGTGGTGCGAGCTATGGCTACACCTTC
CASSLGGASYGYTF
>TRBJ2-2|TRBD2|-|TRBV25-1
TGTGCCAGCAGTGAATCCCTAGCGGGTACCGGGGAGCTGTTTTTT
CASSESLAGTGELFF
>TRBJ1-3|TRBD1|-|TRBV10-2
TGCGCCAGCCAAGACAGGGGGGGAAACACCATATATTTT
CASQDRGGNTIYF
>TRBJ2-3|-|-|TRBV19
TGTGCCAGTAGTCGATCCGGGGACACAGATACGCAGTATTTT
CASSRSGDTDTQYF
>TRBJ2-3|-|-|TRBV5-1
TGCGCCAGCAGCTTGGGTGGGGGGCGCGAGACAGATACGCAGTATTTT
CASSLGGGRETDTQYF
>TRBJ2-5|TRBD1|-|TRBV27
TGTGCCAGCAGTTCTGGGGACAGGGGGAGCGAGACCCAGTACTTC
CASSSGDRGSETQYF
>TRBJ1-3|-|-|TRBV6-4
TGTGCCAGCAGTCCACTGAGGGGGGTTACGGGAAACACCATATATTTT
CASSPLRGVTGNTIYF
>TRBJ2-7|-|-|TRBV14
TGTGCCAGCAGCCCATTGGGGGGCGAGCAGTACTTC
CASSPLGGEQYF
>TRBJ2-1|TRBD2|-|TRBV9
TGTGCCAGCAGCGTAGCTGGCGGGAGGGCCAACAATGAGCAGTTCTTC
CASSVAGGRANNEQFF
>TRBJ2-1|-|-|TRBV9
TGTGCCAGCAGCGTAGAAGCGACTCCCTGGGAGCAGTTCTTC
CASSVEATPWEQFF
>TRBJ2-6|-|-|TRBV2
TGTGCCAGCAGCCATCCGCAGCGTGGGGCCAACGTCCTGACTTTC
CASSHPQRGANVLTF
>TRBJ1-2|TRBD1|-|TRBV4-2
TGTGCCAGCAGCCCGGGACAGGTCTATGGCTACACCTTC
CASSPGQVYGYTF
>TRBJ2-3|-|-|TRBV6-4
TGTGCCAGCAGTGACGGGAGCACAGATACGCAGTATTTT
CASSDGSTDTQYF
>TRBJ2-2|TRBD2|-|TRBV15
TGTGCCACCAGCACAGCGGGAGGGCCCACCGGGGAGCTGTTTTTT
CATSTAGGPTGELFF
>TRBJ2-2|TRBD2|-|TRBV6-5
TGTGCCAGCAGTTACGGACTAGCTGGAGCCGGGGAGCTGTTTTTT
CASSYGLAGAGELFF
>TRBJ2-7|-|-|TRBV15
TGTGCCACCGGCGACGGGAATAGCTACGAGCAGTACTTC
CATGDGNSYEQYF
>TRBJ2-7|-|once|TRBV7-9
TGTGCCAGCAGCTTACCAGAAGGCTACGAGCAGTACTTC
CASSLPEGYEQYF
>TRBJ2-7|TRBD1|-|TRBV30
TGTGCCTGGAGTACGGGACAGGCTGTAGGTGAGCAGTACTTC
CAWSTGQAVGEQYF
>TRBJ2-7|TRBD1|-|TRBV7-8
TGTGCCAGCAGCGGGACAGGGCGCTACGAGCAGTACTTC
CASSGTGRYEQYF
>TRBJ2-7|-|-|TRBV2
TGTGCCATCGCAACGGGGTCCTACGAGCAGTACTTC
CAIATGSYEQYF
>TRBJ2-7|-|-|TRBV18
TGTGCCAGCTCCCTGGGACAAGAGAACGAGCAGTACTTC
CASSLGQENEQYF
>TRBJ2-3|-|-|TRBV4-2
TGTGCCAGCAGCTTGGGGTCGGCCGATACGCAGTATTTT
CASSLGSADTQYF
>TRBJ1-5|-|-|TRBV10-2
TGCGCCAGCAGAGGAACACCTAGCAATCAGCCCCAGCATTTT
CASRGTPSNQPQHF
>TRBJ1-5|-|once|TRBV4-3
TGCGCCAGCAGCCAAGGAGCAGAGCATAGCAATCAGCCCCAGCATTTT
CASSQGAEHSNQPQHF
>TRBJ2-5|-|-|TRBV5-1
TGCGCCAGCAGCCTGGGGACTTTCCAAGAGACCCAGTACTTC
CASSLGTFQETQYF
>TRBJ1-1|-|-|TRBV7-2
TGTGCCAGCAGTCGACCCGGGACGGCGTTCGAAGCTTTCTTT
CASSRPGTAFEAFF
>TRBJ1-1|-|-|TRBV5-1
TGCGCCAGCAGCCTACTGGGGGTGAACACTGAAGCTTTCTTT
CASSLLGVNTEAFF
>TRBJ2-1|TRBD2|-|TRBV10-3
TGTGCCATCACCAGGACTAGCGGGGGCCTAAACAATGAGCAGTTCTTC
CAITRTSGGLNNEQFF
>TRBJ2-5|TRBD2|-|TRBV5-4
TGTGCCAGCAGCACCGCCGGGACTAGCTACGAGACCCAGTACTTC
CASSTAGTSYETQYF
>TRBJ1-1|-|-|TRBV6-5
TGTGCCAGCATCACGGGAGTGAACACTGAAGCTTTCTTT
CASITGVNTEAFF
>TRBJ1-4|-|-|TRBV19
TGTGCCAGTAGTACCCCGAGAGAAGGGACCGTTGCAACTAATGAAAAACTGTTTTTT
CASSTPREGTVATNEKLFF